This T cell receptor (beta chain) was captured by sequencing in a study of tumor-infiltrating lymphocytes in primary liver carcinoma. Looking at the study overall: Each of the samples returned roughly 3.65 to 7.5 million productive TCRbeta reads (a yield similar across tissue types).

Unsorted whole blood yielded blood RNA, and germline DNA was extracted as well. Making TCR beta cDNA involved 400 to 600 ng total RNA and a constant-region primer. The TCR beta library was amplified through three nested multiplex PCR rounds in a modified ARM-PCR procedure. Researchers ran the first two PCR rounds for roughly 10 cycles each with TRBV1-TRBV30 forward primers and a C-beta reverse primer. MiXCR, applied by TCRdb to the multiplex PCR reads, yields one record per CDR3 protein. The sample lists about 330,000 distinct CDR3 sequences; 65% were seen once. The length of the CDR3 is 15 residues. The V gene lost 0 bases and the J gene lost 6 bases, with 13 bases spanning the gap. Germline V CDR1 and CDR2: LGHNA, YNFKEQ.

The sample was peripheral blood. The TCR originated in a man in his forties with primary liver carcinoma and hepatitis B virus infection. V gene TRBV4-2 combines with J gene TRBJ2-3; D perhaps matches TRBD1 (6 bases). CDR3 coding DNA: TGTGCCAGCAGCCAAGATATACAGCAGGGGGATACGCAGTATTTT. Its protein product is CASSQDIQQGDTQYF.